This paragraph reports one T cell receptor beta chain. Its antigen is unknown. The 5'RACE template-switching step produced TCR cDNA and added a universal primer site and UMIs. MiXCR, applied by TCRdb to the 5' RACE reads, yields one record per CDR3 protein. The sample lists some 150,000 distinct CDR3 sequences; 9.3% were seen once. This entry comes from a study of T cells after yellow fever vaccination. Across the whole study: Fractions containing few cells were prepared with SMART-Seq v4 Ultra Low Input.

Study findings and constraints: FACS-sorted repertoires might harbor abundant contaminating clonotypes from the bulk population. At around 95% for CD4 and over 80% for CD8, most primary-vaccination clones showed up again after the booster.

The V gene's germline CDR1 is SQVTM and CDR2 ANQGSEA. The ends were cut back, 3 bases at V and 3 bases at J, with 9 bases in the middle. There are 12 residues in the CDR3. V and J are TRBV29-1 and TRBJ2-7; D unresolved. The clonotype comes from a man younger than 35 who received the YFV17D yellow fever vaccine. Sample: CD8+ T cells sorted from PBMCs, taken 45 days after the yellow fever booster vaccination. CDR3 DNA: TGCAGCGTTGACATCGACGGCTACGAGCAGTACTTC. Its protein product is CSVDIDGYEQYF.